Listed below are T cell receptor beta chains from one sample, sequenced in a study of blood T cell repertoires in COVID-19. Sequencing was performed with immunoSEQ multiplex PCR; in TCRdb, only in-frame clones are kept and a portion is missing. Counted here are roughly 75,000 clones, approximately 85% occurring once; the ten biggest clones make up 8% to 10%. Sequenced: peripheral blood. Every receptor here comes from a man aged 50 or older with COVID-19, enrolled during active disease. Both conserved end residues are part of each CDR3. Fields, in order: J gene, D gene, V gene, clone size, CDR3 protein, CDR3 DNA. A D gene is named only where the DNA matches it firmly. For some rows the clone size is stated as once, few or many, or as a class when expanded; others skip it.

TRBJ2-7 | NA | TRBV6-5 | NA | CASSYEGGTLMEQYF | TGTGCCAGCAGTTACGAGGGAGGAACGCTTATGGAGCAGTACTTC
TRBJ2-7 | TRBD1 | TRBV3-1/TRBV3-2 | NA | CASSRGQVSYEQYF | TGTGCCAGCAGCCGGGGACAGGTATCCTACGAGCAGTACTTT
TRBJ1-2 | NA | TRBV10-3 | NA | CAISEGEGGGYTF | TGTGCCATCAGTGAGGGCGAGGGAGGCGGCTACACCTTC
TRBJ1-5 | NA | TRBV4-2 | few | CASSETGTPMEPQHF | TGTGCCAGCAGTGAAACAGGAACACCAATGGAGCCCCAGCATTTT
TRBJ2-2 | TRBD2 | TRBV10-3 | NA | CAPGGLAFIGELFF | TGTGCCCCGGGTGGACTAGCGTTCATCGGGGAGCTGTTTTTT
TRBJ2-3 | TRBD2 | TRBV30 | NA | CAGARRGGDTQYF | TGTGCCGGGGCACGACGGGGGGGAGATACGCAGTATTTT
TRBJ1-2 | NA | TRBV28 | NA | CATVRARRNYGYTF | TGTGCCACCGTGAGGGCCCGGAGGAACTATGGCTACACCTTC
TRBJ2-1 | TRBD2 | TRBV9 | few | CASSGGTSGWNEQFF | TGTGCCAGCAGCGGAGGGACTAGCGGGTGGAATGAGCAGTTCTTC
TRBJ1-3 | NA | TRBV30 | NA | CALGREDGNTIYF | TGTGCCTTGGGCAGGGAAGATGGAAACACCATATATTTT
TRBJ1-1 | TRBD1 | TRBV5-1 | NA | CASSFSGGNTEAFF | TGCGCCAGCAGCTTCTCAGGGGGGAACACTGAAGCTTTCTTT
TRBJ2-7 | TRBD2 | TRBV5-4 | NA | CASSWGTSGTYEQYF | TGTGCCAGCAGTTGGGGGACTAGCGGAACCTACGAGCAGTACTTC
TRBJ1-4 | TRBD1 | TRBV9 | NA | CASSVRQGAQEKLFF | TGTGCCAGCAGCGTGAGACAGGGGGCCCAGGAAAAACTGTTTTTT
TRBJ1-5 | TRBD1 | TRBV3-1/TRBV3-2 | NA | CASSFQGANQPQHF | TGTGCCAGCAGCTTTCAGGGGGCGAATCAGCCCCAGCATTTT
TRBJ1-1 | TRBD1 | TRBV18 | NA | CASSQQGKMNTEAFF | TGTGCCAGCTCACAACAGGGGAAAATGAACACTGAAGCTTTCTTT
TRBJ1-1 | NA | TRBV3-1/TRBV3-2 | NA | CASSHMGQMNTEAFF | TGTGCCAGCAGCCACATGGGGCAGATGAACACTGAAGCTTTCTTT
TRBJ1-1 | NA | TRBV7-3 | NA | CASSLRQGTEAFF | TGTGCCAGCAGCTTAAGGCAGGGCACTGAAGCTTTCTTT
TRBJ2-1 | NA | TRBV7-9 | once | CASSFSAYNEQFF | TGTGCCAGCAGCTTTTCTGCCTACAATGAGCAGTTCTTC
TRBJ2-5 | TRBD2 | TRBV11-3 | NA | CASSSIKDQNSGSLKETQYF | TGTGCCAGCAGCTCCATTAAAGACCAGAATAGCGGGAGCCTAAAAGAGACCCAGTACTTC
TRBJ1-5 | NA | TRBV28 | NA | CASSLPVYGDNQPQHF | TGTGCCAGCAGTTTACCCGTCTACGGGGACAATCAGCCCCAGCATTTT
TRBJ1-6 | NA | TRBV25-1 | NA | CASSEAVSNSPLHF | TGTGCCAGCAGTGAAGCGGTCAGTAATTCACCCCTCCACTTT
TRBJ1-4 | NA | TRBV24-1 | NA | CATSDFLNEKLFF | TGTGCCACCAGTGATTTCCTAAATGAAAAACTGTTTTTT
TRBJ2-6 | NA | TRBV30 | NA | CAWSQGITLSGANVLTF | TGTGCCTGGAGTCAGGGGATAACACTCTCTGGGGCCAACGTCCTGACTTTC
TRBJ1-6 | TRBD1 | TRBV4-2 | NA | CASSQGDRYDSPLHF | TGTGCCAGCAGCCAGGGGGACAGGTACGATTCACCCCTCCACTTT
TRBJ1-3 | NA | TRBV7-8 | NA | CASSLRSMNSAGGNTIYF | TGTGCCAGCAGCTTAAGGTCCATGAACTCAGCAGGTGGAAACACCATATATTTT
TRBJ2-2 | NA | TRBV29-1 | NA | CSVRVSGRANTGELFF | TGCAGCGTTCGCGTAAGTGGCAGGGCGAACACCGGGGAGCTGTTTTTT
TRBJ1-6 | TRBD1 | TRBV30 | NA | CAWADREDSPLHF | TGTGCCTGGGCGGACAGGGAGGATTCACCCCTCCACTTT
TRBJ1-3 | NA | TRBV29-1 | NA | CSVSQGFSGNTIYF | TGCAGCGTTTCACAGGGTTTCTCTGGAAACACCATATATTTT
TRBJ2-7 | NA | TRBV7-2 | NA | CASSLEGVTWTEQYF | TGTGCCAGCAGCTTAGAGGGGGTGACGTGGACCGAGCAGTACTTC
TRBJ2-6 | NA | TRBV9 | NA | CASSVARGPSSGVLTF | TGTGCCAGCAGCGTAGCTCGAGGGCCCTCTTCGGGCGTCCTGACTTTC
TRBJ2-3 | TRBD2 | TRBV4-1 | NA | CASSHRRRERGDTQYF | TGCGCCAGCAGCCACAGGAGGCGGGAGAGGGGAGATACGCAGTATTTT
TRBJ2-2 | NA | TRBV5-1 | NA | CASSSEQANTGELFF | TGCGCCAGCAGCTCGGAACAGGCGAACACCGGGGAGCTGTTTTTT
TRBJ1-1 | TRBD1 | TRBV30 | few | CAWRDREGEAFF | TGTGCCTGGAGGGACAGGGAGGGTGAAGCTTTCTTT
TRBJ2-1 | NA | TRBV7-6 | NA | CASSLYLGAFGDEQFF | TGTGCCAGCAGCTTATACCTTGGGGCGTTTGGGGATGAGCAGTTCTTC
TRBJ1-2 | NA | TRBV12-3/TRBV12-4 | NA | CASSLPGYGYTF | TGTGCCAGCAGTTTACCAGGTTACGGCTACACCTTC
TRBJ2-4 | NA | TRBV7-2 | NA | CASSLEGAGALAKNIQYF | TGTGCCAGCAGCTTAGAAGGGGCGGGGGCCCTAGCCAAAAACATTCAGTACTTC
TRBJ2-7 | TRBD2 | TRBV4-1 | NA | CASSHDRKTSGTYEQYF | TGCGCCAGCAGCCATGATCGGAAGACTAGCGGAACCTACGAGCAGTACTTC
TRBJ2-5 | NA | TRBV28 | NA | CASNPPGIKTQYF | TGTGCCAGCAACCCGCCAGGGATCAAGACCCAGTACTTC
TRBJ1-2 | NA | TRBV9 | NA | CASSPEGTYNPYGYTF | TGTGCCAGCAGCCCCGAAGGGACTTACAACCCCTATGGCTACACCTTC
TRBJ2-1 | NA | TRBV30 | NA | CAWSVRIGEQFF | TGTGCCTGGAGTGTTAGAATCGGGGAGCAGTTCTTC
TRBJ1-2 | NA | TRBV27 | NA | CASSLRAGGLYGYTF | TGTGCCAGCAGTTTACGAGCCGGCGGACTTTATGGCTACACCTTC
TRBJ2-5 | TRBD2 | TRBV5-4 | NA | CASSQRTSGESETQYF | TGTGCCAGCAGCCAAAGGACTAGCGGGGAATCAGAGACCCAGTACTTC
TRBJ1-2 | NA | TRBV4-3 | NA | CASSQSRAWTDYGYTF | TGCGCCAGCAGCCAGTCGAGAGCTTGGACAGACTATGGCTACACCTTC
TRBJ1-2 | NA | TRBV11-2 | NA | CASSLDHSLNYGYTF | TGTGCCAGCAGCTTAGATCACAGCCTTAACTATGGCTACACCTTC
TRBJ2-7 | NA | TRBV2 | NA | CASQRLLAGEQYF | TGTGCCAGCCAACGACTGTTAGCTGGCGAGCAGTACTTC
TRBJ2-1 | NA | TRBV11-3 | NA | CASNRSAGQIYNEQFF | TGTGCCAGCAACCGATCAGCGGGACAAATATACAATGAGCAGTTCTTC
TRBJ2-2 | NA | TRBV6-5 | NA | CASRQGPSNTGELFF | TGTGCCAGCAGGCAGGGGCCCTCGAACACCGGGGAGCTGTTTTTT
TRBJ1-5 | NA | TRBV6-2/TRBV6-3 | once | CASSYSSRGPHQPQHF | TGTGCCAGCAGTTACTCATCCCGCGGGCCCCATCAGCCCCAGCATTTT
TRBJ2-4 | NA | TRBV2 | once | CASSEGRQKNIQYF | TGTGCCAGCAGTGAAGGCAGGCAGAAAAACATTCAGTACTTC
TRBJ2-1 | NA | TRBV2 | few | CASRTDYNEQFF | TGTGCCAGCAGGACAGACTACAATGAGCAGTTCTTC
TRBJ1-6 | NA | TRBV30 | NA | CAWTDGGTTLHF | TGTGCCTGGACCGACGGGGGTACGACCCTCCACTTT
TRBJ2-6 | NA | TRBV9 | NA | CASSVGEGARLISPGANVLTF | TGTGCCAGCAGCGTAGGAGAAGGGGCCCGTCTCATTTCGCCTGGGGCCAACGTCCTGACTTTC
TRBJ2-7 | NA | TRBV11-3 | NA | CASSLEAGAAYEQYF | TGTGCCAGCAGCTTAGAAGCAGGGGCTGCCTACGAGCAGTACTTC
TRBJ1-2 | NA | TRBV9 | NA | CASSVGDLHWASNGYTF | TGTGCCAGCAGCGTAGGAGATCTTCATTGGGCCAGCAATGGCTACACCTTC
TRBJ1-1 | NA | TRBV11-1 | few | CASSLAPGGTEAFF | TGTGCCAGCAGCTTAGCGCCGGGAGGGACTGAAGCTTTCTTT